This is a list of T cell receptor beta chains from one sample in a study of T-cell memory formation after mild COVID-19. TCRdb reprocessed the 5' RACE reads with MiXCR, giving one entry per CDR3 protein. The repertoire holds around 300,000 distinct CDR3 sequences, with roughly 19% as singletons. The sequencing sample was made of PBMCs or a T cell subset sorted from them (not recorded which). These TCRs come from a young man who had mild COVID-19 (a few samples of this study predate the infection). Cell type and time point are not known. The conserved cysteine and the conserved F or W are not part of the CDR3 here. Each record gives: J gene, V gene, CDR3 protein.

j_gene: TRBJ1-5
v_gene: TRBV29-1
CDR3aa: SVGEGRQPQH

j_gene: TRBJ2-5
v_gene: TRBV12-3/TRBV12-4
CDR3aa: ASILRGSGAQETQY

j_gene: TRBJ2-2
v_gene: TRBV7-8
CDR3aa: ASSLYRGNTGELF

j_gene: TRBJ1-1
v_gene: TRBV5-1
CDR3aa: ASSPGHPNTEAF

j_gene: TRBJ1-6
v_gene: TRBV12-3/TRBV12-4
CDR3aa: ASSLRTGRAPLH

j_gene: TRBJ2-1
v_gene: TRBV19
CDR3aa: ASSWRGGDEQF

j_gene: TRBJ2-4
v_gene: TRBV6-6
CDR3aa: ASEFGVAKNIQY

j_gene: TRBJ2-2
v_gene: TRBV7-9
CDR3aa: ASSSSIGTSDTGELF

j_gene: TRBJ2-2
v_gene: TRBV12-3/TRBV12-4
CDR3aa: ASILVVGELF

j_gene: TRBJ2-1
v_gene: TRBV5-1
CDR3aa: ASSSSNEQF

j_gene: TRBJ1-3
v_gene: TRBV5-1
CDR3aa: ASSLGSRRGNTIY

j_gene: TRBJ1-1
v_gene: TRBV5-5
CDR3aa: ASSLDRGFRTEAF

j_gene: TRBJ2-5
v_gene: TRBV6-2/TRBV6-3
CDR3aa: ASRSRDRVLETQY

j_gene: TRBJ2-7
v_gene: TRBV20-1
CDR3aa: SAHRTDLHYEQY

j_gene: TRBJ1-4
v_gene: TRBV7-2
CDR3aa: ASSWTTGPGEKLF

j_gene: TRBJ2-3
v_gene: TRBV2
CDR3aa: ASGTPQGTQY

j_gene: TRBJ2-5
v_gene: TRBV10-1
CDR3aa: ASSESGAETQY

j_gene: TRBJ2-3
v_gene: TRBV15
CDR3aa: ATAAGSTDTQY

j_gene: TRBJ2-1
v_gene: TRBV7-8
CDR3aa: ASSFRGGEYNEQF

j_gene: TRBJ2-1
v_gene: TRBV9
CDR3aa: ASSVSPGHLNEQF